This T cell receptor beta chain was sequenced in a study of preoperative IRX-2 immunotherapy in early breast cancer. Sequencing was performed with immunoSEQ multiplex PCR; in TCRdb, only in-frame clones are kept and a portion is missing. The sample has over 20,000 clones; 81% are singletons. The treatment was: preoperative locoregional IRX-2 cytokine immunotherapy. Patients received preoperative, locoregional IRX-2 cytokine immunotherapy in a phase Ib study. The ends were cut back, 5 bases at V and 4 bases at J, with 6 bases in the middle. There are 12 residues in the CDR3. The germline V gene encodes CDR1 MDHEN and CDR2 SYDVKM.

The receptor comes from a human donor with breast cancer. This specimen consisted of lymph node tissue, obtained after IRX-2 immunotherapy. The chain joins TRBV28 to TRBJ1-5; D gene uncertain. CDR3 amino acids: CASSPYNQPQHF. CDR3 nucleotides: TGTGCCAGCAGTCCCTATAATCAGCCCCAGCATTTT.